This TCR beta chain was recorded in a study of blood T cell repertoires in COVID-19 (dated by TCRdb to 2018 to 2021). About the investigation overall: The collaborator samples originated in the United States, Italy and Spain and spanned the acute and convalescent phases of COVID-19. The material from the prospective study consisted of cDNA or gDNA derived from T cells, B-cell-depleted T cells, or PBMCs. The dataset comprised deeply sampled blood TCRbeta repertoires from subjects exposed to, actively infected with, or recovered from COVID-19. A freely available public database, intended as a resource for researchers studying the immune response to SARS-CoV-2, is where the repertoires were released. The samples were drawn from the first 160 participants of the ongoing ImmuneRACE study and from over 950 subjects provided by 6 global collaborators. A de-identified subject ID, COVID-19 status, age in years and sex were almost always included in the sample metadata. Where available, HLA class I and class II types were taken from metadata supplied by the sample provider and were not determined by assay-based typing. General conclusions and limits of the study: Clinical and demographic metadata were provided uncurated, with the amount varying by source and participant.

TCRbeta CDR3 regions were amplified from genomic DNA using the immunoSEQ Assay, a bias-controlled multiplex PCR. The study's own analysis went as follows. Within the assay, amplification of reference gene primers was used to estimate how many nucleated cells each sample contained. Sequence reads were collapsed and filtered to measure the absolute abundance of every unique TCRbeta CDR3 rearrangement. For each sample, productive Simpson clonality was calculated as the square root of Simpson's diversity index across productive rearrangements. Sourced from immuneACCESS, this table was stored by TCRdb with only in-frame sequences that have V and J called. A share of the clones is absent; for the studies checked, an unresolved V gene accounts for under half, and the remainder has no known explanation. The DNA gave D and trimming, while V, J and clone size come from that table. For this sample the table gives roughly 53,000 clones, of which 90% were detected only once. The ten largest clones represent more than 6.5% of the sample.

V loses 4 bases, J loses 5 bases, and the germline ends lie 11 bases apart. CDR1 and CDR2, looked up from the germline V gene, are SNHLY and FYNNEI. The CDR3 starts with the cysteine, ends with the phenylalanine, and has 14 residues. This entry keeps only the CDR3 DNA: 42 bases, framed from base 1. Turning to this clone: The antigen this receptor binds is unknown. Base qualities are not provided; no much larger clone lies one nucleotide away.

Collaborating institutions collected whole blood in K2EDTA tubes following their own protocols. For TCRbeta analysis, collaborator samples were shipped as frozen whole blood, as isolated PBMCs, or as DNA extracted from either sample type. The chain uses TRBV2 and TRBJ2-2, with a tentative D gene TRBD1 over 5 matching bases. The clonotype comes from a woman between 40 and 50 years old with active COVID-19. The sequenced material came from peripheral blood. The CDR3 region: CASSVTVNTGELFF. The sequenced DNA is TGTGCCAGCAGTGTGACAGTAAATACCGGGGAGCTGTTTTTT.